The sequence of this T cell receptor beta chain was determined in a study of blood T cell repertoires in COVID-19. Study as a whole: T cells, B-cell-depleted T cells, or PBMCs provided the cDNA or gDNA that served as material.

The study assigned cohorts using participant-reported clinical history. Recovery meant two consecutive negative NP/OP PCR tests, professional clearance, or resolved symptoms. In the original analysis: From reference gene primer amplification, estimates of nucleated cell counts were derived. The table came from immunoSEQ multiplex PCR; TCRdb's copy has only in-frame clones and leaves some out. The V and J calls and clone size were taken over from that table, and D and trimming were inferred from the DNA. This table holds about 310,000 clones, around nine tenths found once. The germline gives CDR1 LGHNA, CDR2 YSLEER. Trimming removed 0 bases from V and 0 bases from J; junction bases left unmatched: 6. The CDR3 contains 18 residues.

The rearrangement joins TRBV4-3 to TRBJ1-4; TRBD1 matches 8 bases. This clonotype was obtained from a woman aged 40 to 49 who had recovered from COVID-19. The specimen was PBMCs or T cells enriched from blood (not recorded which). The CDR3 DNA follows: TGCGCCAGCAGCCAAGATCCCCCAGGGGGCGCAACTAATGAAAAACTGTTTTTT. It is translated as CASSQDPPGGATNEKLFF.